The clone carrying this T cell receptor beta chain was counted once. Its specificity is unknown. Other DNA sequences in the sample encode the same CDR3. The PCR used 60 Vbeta and 13 Jbeta primers. The assay was immunoSEQ multiplex PCR, and TCRdb's table has in-frame clones only and misses some. Of some 190,000 clones in the sample, approximately 80% were seen once. The data stem from a study of cytomegalovirus exposure and HLA in healthy donors. Findings of the study overall: Sequencing had likely introduced a cluster of highly shared sequence variants as an artifact. An ancestry cluster, one associated with Asian ancestry, reportedly showed fewer N-insertions than the roughly 670-donor mean in a later analysis. Later, an analysis showed that TCR beta chains associated with HLA were more clonally expanded than others that were equally common. Presence/absence analyses supposed approximately even sequencing depth among donors.

The TCR sequence derives from a woman aged 35 to 49 in good health and CMV-seronegative. Sequenced sample: PBMCs.

The CDR3 loop reads CSATMNTEAFF. CDR3 sequence (DNA): TGCAGTGCCACTATGAACACTGAAGCTTTCTTT. The J gene is TRBJ1-1, the V gene TRBV20-1; no clear D gene. Germline CDR1 and CDR2: DFQATT and SNEGSKA (reference sequence). The CDR3 is 11 amino acids. Deletions cut 6 bases from V and 0 bases from J, with 5 bases between.